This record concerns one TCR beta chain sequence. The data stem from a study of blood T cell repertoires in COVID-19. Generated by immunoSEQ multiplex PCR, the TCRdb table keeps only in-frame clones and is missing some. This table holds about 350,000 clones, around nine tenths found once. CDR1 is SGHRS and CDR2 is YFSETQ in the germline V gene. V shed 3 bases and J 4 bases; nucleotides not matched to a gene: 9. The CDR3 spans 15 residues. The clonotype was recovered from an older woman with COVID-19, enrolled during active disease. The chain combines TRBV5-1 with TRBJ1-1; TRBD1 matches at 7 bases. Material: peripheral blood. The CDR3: CASSWATGMGTEAFF. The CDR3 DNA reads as TGCGCCAGCAGCTGGGCGACAGGGATGGGCACTGAAGCTTTCTTT.